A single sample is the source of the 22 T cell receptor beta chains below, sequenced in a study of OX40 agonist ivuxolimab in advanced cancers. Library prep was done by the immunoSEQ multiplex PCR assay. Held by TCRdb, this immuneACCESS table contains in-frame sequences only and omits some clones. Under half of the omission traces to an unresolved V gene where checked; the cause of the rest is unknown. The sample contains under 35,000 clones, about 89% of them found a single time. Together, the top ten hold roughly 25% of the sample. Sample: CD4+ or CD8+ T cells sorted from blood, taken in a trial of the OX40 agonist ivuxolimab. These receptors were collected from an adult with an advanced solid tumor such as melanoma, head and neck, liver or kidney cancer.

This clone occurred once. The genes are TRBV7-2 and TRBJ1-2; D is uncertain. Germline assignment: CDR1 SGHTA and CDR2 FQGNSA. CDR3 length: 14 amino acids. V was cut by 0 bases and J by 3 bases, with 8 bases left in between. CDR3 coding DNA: TGTGCCAGCAGCTTAGCTTACCTCTACTATGGCTACACCTTC. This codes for CASSLAYLYYGYTF.

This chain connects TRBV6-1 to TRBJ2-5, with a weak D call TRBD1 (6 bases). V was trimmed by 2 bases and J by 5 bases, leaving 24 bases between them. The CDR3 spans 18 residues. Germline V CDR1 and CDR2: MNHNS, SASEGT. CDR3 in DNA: TGTGCCAGCAGTGAACCCCGGTGGAACAGGGAGATTGGGGAGACCCAGTACTTC. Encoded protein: CASSEPRWNREIGETQYF.

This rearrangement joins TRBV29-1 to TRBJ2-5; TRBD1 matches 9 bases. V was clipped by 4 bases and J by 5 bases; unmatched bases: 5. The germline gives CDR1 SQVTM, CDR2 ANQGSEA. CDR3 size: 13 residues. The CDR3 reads CSVAQGAQETQYF. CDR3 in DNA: TGCAGCGTTGCACAGGGGGCCCAGGAGACCCAGTACTTC. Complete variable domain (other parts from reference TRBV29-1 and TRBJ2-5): SAVISQKPSRDICQRGTSLTIQCQVDSQVTMMFWYRQQPGQSLTLIATANQGSEATYESGFVIDKFPISRPNLTFSTLTVSNMSPEDSSIYLCSVAQGAQETQYFGPGTRLLVL.

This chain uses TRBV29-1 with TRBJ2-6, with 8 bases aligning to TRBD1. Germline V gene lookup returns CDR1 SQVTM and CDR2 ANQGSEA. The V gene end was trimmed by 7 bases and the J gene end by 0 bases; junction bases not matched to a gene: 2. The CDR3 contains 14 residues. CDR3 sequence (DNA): TGCAGCGCTGGACAGGGCTCTGGGGCCAACGTCCTGACTTTC. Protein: CSAGQGSGANVLTF.

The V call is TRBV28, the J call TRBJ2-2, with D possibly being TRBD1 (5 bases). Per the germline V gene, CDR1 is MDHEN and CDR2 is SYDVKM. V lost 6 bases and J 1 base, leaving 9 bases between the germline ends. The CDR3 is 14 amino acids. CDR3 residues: CASSSGQNTGELFF. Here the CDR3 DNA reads TGTGCCAGCAGCTCCGGACAGAACACCGGGGAGCTGTTTTTT. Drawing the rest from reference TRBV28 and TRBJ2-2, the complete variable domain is DVKVTQSSRYLVKRTGEKVFLECVQDMDHENMFWYRQDPGLGLRLIYFSYDVKMKEKGDIPEGYSVSREKKERFSLILESASTNQTSMYLCASSSGQNTGELFFGEGSRLTVL.

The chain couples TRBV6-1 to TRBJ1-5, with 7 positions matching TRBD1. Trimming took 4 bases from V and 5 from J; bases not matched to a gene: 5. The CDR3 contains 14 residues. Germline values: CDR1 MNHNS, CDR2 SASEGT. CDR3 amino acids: CASSATGVDQPQHF. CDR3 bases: TGTGCCAGCAGTGCAACAGGGGTGGATCAGCCCCAGCATTTT.

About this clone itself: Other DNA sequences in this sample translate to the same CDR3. The CDR3 nucleotides read TGCGCCAGCAGCCCTGACAGGGCAGGCTATGGCTACACCTTC. Encoded protein: CASSPDRAGYGYTF. The chain carries TRBV5-1 and TRBJ1-2; 7 bases are a match to TRBD1. Per the germline V gene, CDR1 is SGHRS and CDR2 is YFSETQ. There are 14 residues in the CDR3. Trimming at V came to 4 bases and at J to 4 bases, leaving 7 bases not matched to a gene.

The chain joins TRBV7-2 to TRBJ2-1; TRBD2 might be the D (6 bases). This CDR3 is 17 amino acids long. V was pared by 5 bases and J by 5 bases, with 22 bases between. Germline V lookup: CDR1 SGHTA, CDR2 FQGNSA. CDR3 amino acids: CASSPRNGGTRNNEQFF. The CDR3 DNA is TGTGCCAGCAGCCCCAGGAACGGCGGGACCAGAAACAATGAGCAGTTCTTC.

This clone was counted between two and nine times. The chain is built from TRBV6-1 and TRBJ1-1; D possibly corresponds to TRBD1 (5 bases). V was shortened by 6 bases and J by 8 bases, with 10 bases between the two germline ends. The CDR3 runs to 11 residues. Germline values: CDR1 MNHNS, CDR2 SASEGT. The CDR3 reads CASRRGSEAFF. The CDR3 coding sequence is TGTGCCAGCAGGAGGGGATCGGAAGCTTTCTTT.

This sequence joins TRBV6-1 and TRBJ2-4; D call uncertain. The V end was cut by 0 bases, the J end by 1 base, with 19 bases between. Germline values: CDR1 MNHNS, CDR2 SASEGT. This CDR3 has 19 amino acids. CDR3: CASSEASTLAKGAKNIQYF. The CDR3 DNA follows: TGTGCCAGCAGTGAAGCTTCCACGCTGGCAAAAGGCGCCAAAAACATTCAGTACTTC.

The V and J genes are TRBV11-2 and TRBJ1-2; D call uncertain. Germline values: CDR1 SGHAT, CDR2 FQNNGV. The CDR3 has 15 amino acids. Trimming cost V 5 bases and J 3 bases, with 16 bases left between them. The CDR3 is CASSLQWGQDYGYTF. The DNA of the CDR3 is TGTGCCAGCAGCCTCCAGTGGGGTCAGGACTATGGCTACACCTTC. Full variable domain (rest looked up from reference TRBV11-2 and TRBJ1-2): EAGVAQSPRYKIIEKRQSVAFWCNPISGHATLYWYQQILGQGPKLLIQFQNNGVVDDSQLPKDRFSAERLKGVDSTLKIQPAKLEDSAVYLCASSLQWGQDYGYTFGSGTRLTVV.

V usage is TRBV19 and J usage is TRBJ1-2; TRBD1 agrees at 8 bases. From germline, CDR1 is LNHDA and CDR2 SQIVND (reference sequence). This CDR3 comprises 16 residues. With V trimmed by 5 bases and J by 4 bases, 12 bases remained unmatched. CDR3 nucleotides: TGTGCCAGTAGTCTGAGTGGGACAGGCCAATTCTATGGCTACACCTTC. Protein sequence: CASSLSGTGQFYGYTF.

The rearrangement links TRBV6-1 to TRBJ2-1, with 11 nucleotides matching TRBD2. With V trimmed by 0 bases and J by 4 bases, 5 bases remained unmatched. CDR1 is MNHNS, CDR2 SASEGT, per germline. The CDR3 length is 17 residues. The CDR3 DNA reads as TGTGCCAGCAGTGAAGCGAGGGGACTAGCGGATTACAATGAGCAGTTCTTC. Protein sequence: CASSEARGLADYNEQFF.

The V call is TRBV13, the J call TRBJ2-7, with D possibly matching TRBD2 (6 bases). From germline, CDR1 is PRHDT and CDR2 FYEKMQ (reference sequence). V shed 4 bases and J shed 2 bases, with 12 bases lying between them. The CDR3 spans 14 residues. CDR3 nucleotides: TGTGCCAGCAGCTCCGGGACTCTACCCTACGAGCAGTACTTC. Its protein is CASSSGTLPYEQYF.

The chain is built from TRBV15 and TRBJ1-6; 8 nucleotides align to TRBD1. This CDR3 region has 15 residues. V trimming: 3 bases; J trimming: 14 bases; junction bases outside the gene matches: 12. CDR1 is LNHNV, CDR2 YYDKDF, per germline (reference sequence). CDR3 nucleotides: TGTGCCACCAGCAGGGGAGGGACAGGAGGATTTTCCCTCCACTTT. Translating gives CATSRGGTGGFSLHF.

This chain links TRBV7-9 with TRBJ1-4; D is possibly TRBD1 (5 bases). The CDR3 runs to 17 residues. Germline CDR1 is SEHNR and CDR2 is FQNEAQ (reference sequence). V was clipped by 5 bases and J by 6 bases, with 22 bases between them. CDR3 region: CASSLPRLNLGDEKLFF. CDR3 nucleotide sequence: TGTGCCAGCAGCCTACCACGACTCAATCTGGGGGATGAAAAACTGTTTTTT.

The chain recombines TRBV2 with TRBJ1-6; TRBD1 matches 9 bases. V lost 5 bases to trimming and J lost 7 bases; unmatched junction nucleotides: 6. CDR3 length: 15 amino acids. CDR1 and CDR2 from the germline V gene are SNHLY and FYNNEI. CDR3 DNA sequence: TGTGCCAGCAGTAGACAGGGGGTTCGAAATTCACCCCTCCACTTT. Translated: CASSRQGVRNSPLHF.

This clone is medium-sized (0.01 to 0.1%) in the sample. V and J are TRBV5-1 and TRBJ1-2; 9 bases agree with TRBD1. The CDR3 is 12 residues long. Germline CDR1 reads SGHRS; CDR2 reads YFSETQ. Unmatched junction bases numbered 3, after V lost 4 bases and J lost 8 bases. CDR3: CASSLTGGGYTF. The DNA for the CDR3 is TGCGCCAGCAGCCTGACAGGGGGAGGCTACACCTTC.

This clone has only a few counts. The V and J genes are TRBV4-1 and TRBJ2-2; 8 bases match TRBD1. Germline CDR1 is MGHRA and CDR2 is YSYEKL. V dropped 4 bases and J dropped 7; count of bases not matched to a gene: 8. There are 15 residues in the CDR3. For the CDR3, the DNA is TGCGCCAGCAGCCGGACAGGGTCCCCTGGCGGGGAGCTGTTTTTT. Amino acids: CASSRTGSPGGELFF.

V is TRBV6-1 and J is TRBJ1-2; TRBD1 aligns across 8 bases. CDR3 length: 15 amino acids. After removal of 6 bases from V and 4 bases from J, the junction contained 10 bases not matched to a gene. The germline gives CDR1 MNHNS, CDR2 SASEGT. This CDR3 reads CASRPSGGEGYGYTF. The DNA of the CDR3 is TGTGCCAGCAGACCCTCAGGGGGCGAGGGCTATGGCTACACCTTC.

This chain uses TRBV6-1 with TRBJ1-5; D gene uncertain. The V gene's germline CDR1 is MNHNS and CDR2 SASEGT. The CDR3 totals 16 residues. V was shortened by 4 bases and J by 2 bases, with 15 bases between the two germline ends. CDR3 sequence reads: CASSALGLTGNQPQHF. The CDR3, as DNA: TGTGCCAGCAGTGCCCTGGGTCTTACAGGCAATCAGCCCCAGCATTTT.

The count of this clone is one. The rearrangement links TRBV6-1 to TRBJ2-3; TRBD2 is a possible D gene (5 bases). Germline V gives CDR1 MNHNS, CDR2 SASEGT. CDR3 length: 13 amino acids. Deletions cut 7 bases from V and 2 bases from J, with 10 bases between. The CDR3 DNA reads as TGTGCCAGCACCGGGAACCACACAGATACGCAGTATTTT. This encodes CASTGNHTDTQYF.